These 28 T cell receptor beta chains came from one sample sequenced in a study of early T cells in non-severe SARS-CoV-2 infection. One entry per CDR3 protein results from TCRdb running MiXCR on the 5' RACE reads. The sample has about 100,000 distinct CDR3 sequences; 11% are singletons. Sequenced material: whole blood. The receptors were sampled from an adult who was a healthcare worker with PCR-confirmed SARS-CoV-2 infection or an uninfected control (not recorded which).

This clonotype was observed many times. The chain links TRBV18 to TRBJ1-2; D remains ambiguous. The CDR3 loop spans 14 amino acids. Germline V CDR1 and CDR2: KGHSH, LQKENI. V lost 3 bases and J lost 6, with 14 bases in between. This CDR3 is CASSPSGRSDGYTF. For the CDR3, the DNA is TGTGCCAGCTCACCTTCTGGCAGGTCCGATGGCTACACCTTC.

In its sample, this clonotype was seen many times. In DNA, the CDR3 is TGTGCCAGCAGCCGAGACAACTATGGCTACACCTTC. It is translated as CASSRDNYGYTF. V usage is TRBV7-9 and J usage is TRBJ1-2; D gene ambiguous. Germline values: CDR1 SEHNR, CDR2 FQNEAQ (reference sequence). The CDR3 contains 12 residues. V dropped 5 bases and J dropped 2 bases, with 6 bases sitting between them.

The rearrangement joins TRBV7-8 to TRBJ2-2; 8 bases align to TRBD2. Germline assignment: CDR1 SGHVS and CDR2 FQNEAQ. There are 18 residues in the CDR3. V lost 4 bases to trimming and J lost 9 bases; unmatched junction nucleotides: 19. CDR3 DNA sequence: TGTGCCAGCAGCTCCCTTACAACTAGCGGCCCACGCAGGCGGGAGCTGTTTTTT. It yields the protein CASSSLTTSGPRRRELFF.

V gene TRBV14 combines with J gene TRBJ2-7, with unresolved D. The CDR3 covers 15 residues. Germline CDR1 is SGHDN and CDR2 is FVKESK. The germline V and J ends were trimmed by 0 bases and 2 bases, with 11 bases remaining between them. The CDR3 DNA reads as TGTGCCAGCAGCCAAGAACGCGGAGCTACCTACGAGCAGTACTTC. It codes for CASSQERGATYEQYF.

This clonotype has ten or more counts. The rearrangement uses TRBV30 and TRBJ2-1, with a weak D call TRBD2 (5 bases). This CDR3 contains 11 residues. The V gene lost 7 bases and the J gene lost 10 bases, with 14 bases spanning the gap. CDR1 is GTSNPN, CDR2 SVGIG, per germline (reference sequence). The CDR3 bases are TGTGCCTACCGGGATCACGGGGAGCAGTTCTTC. Protein product: CAYRDHGEQFF.

Many counts were recorded for this clonotype. The V call is TRBV7-9, the J call TRBJ2-3; 11 bases line up with TRBD2. CDR1 is SEHNR and CDR2 is FQNEAQ in the germline V gene (reference sequence). V lost 0 bases, J lost 1 base, and 9 bases stayed unmatched. This CDR3 region has 19 residues. The CDR3, as DNA: TGTGCCAGCAGCTTAGCGCTAAACTGGACTAGCGGGCGCACAGATACGCAGTATTTT. Protein sequence: CASSLALNWTSGRTDTQYF.

CDR3 region: CASSSKEPQHF. The CDR3 DNA is TGTGCCAGCAGCTCAAAGGAGCCCCAGCATTTT. The chain recombines TRBV7-2 with TRBJ1-5, with D unclear. The CDR3 contains 11 residues. V lost 4 bases and J 8 bases, leaving 6 bases between the germline ends. Germline V gene sequence: CDR1 SGHTA, CDR2 FQGNSA.

In this sample, this clonotype turned up many times. This chain links TRBV30 with TRBJ2-3; TRBD2 agrees at 7 bases. This CDR3 has 16 amino acids. Trimming took 0 bases from V and 3 from J; bases not matched to a gene: 9. Germline loops: CDR1 GTSNPN, CDR2 SVGIG (reference sequence). The CDR3: CAWSVGTNWVTDTQYF. The CDR3, as DNA: TGTGCCTGGAGTGTAGGGACTAACTGGGTAACAGATACGCAGTATTTT. Variable domain in full (rest from reference TRBV30 and TRBJ2-3): SQTIHQWPATLVQPVGSPLSLECTVEGTSNPNLYWYRQAAGRGLQLLFYSVGIGQISSEVPQNLSASRPQDRQFILSSKKLLLSDSGFYLCAWSVGTNWVTDTQYFGPGTRLTVL.

This clonotype was seen many times. The gene calls are TRBV2 and TRBJ1-1; 8 bases match TRBD1. CDR1 SNHLY and CDR2 FYNNEI come from the germline V gene. J was trimmed by 2 bases and V by 4 bases; bases with no gene match: 6. This CDR3 comprises 15 residues. CDR3 DNA: TGTGCCAGCAGTGGGACAGGGAGAAGCAACACTGAAGCTTTCTTT. This codes for CASSGTGRSNTEAFF.

This clonotype occurred many times. The CDR3 bases are TGCAGTGCGAGATTCGAGTCCAATGAGCAGTTCTTC. Translated: CSARFESNEQFF. This rearrangement joins TRBV20-1 to TRBJ2-1, with D unclear. The length of the CDR3 is 12 residues. The germline gives CDR1 DFQATT, CDR2 SNEGSKA (reference sequence). The ends were cut back, 6 bases at V and 6 bases at J, with 12 bases in the middle.

The chain links TRBV6-6 to TRBJ2-5, with 13 bases identical to TRBD2. The CDR3 extends over 16 amino acids. Germline CDR1 MNHNY, CDR2 SVGAGI (reference sequence). V lost 5 bases to trimming and J lost 5 bases; unmatched junction nucleotides: 8. The CDR3 sequence: CASSPGGTSGTETQYF. The DNA for the CDR3 is TGTGCCAGCAGTCCCGGGGGGACTAGCGGGACCGAGACCCAGTACTTC.

This clonotype appeared a few times. The chain uses TRBV19 and TRBJ2-2; D ambiguous. V shed 6 bases and J shed 0 bases, with 11 bases lying between them. Germline CDR1 and CDR2: LNHDA and SQIVND (reference sequence). The CDR3 loop spans 15 amino acids. The CDR3 DNA follows: TGTGCCAGTAGATCCTTTGGGGCGAACACCGGGGAGCTGTTTTTT. It specifies CASRSFGANTGELFF.

This clonotype was observed a handful of times. The gene calls are TRBV13 and TRBJ2-7; 14 nucleotides align to TRBD2. Trimming at V came to 5 bases and at J to 7 bases, leaving 10 bases not matched to a gene. The CDR3 is made up of 16 amino acids. The germline V gene encodes CDR1 PRHDT and CDR2 FYEKMQ (reference sequence). The CDR3 DNA reads TGTGCCAGCAGCCCCTCGGGACTAGCGGGAGCGGAAGAGCAGTACTTC. It yields the protein CASSPSGLAGAEEQYF.

In its sample, this clonotype was seen many times. The J gene is TRBJ2-7, the V gene TRBV30; D unclear. This CDR3 has 15 residues. V was cut by 0 bases and J by 0 bases, with 12 bases left in between. CDR1 is GTSNPN and CDR2 is SVGIG in the germline V gene (reference sequence). This CDR3 is CAWSVEFRSSYEQYF. The CDR3, as DNA: TGTGCCTGGAGTGTTGAGTTCAGGAGCTCCTACGAGCAGTACTTC.

This clonotype has just a few counts. The rearrangement links TRBV12-3 or TRBV12-4 to TRBJ2-1; D not certain. V lost 3 bases, J lost 10 bases, and 10 bases lay in between. The CDR3 is 12 residues long. The CDR3 loop is CASSFRAREQFF. For the CDR3, the DNA is TGTGCCAGCAGTTTCCGGGCAAGGGAGCAGTTCTTC.

The rearrangement links TRBV6-5 to TRBJ1-2; D is undetermined. The CDR3 is made up of 11 amino acids. Germline assignment: CDR1 MNHEY and CDR2 SVGAGI. Trimming removed 4 bases at V and 8 bases at J, with 8 bases between. CDR3 sequence (DNA): TGTGCCAGCAGTTCTAGTGAGGGCTACACCTTC. As protein: CASSSSEGYTF.

The chain is built from TRBV20-1 and TRBJ2-3, with 11 positions matching TRBD2. V shed 1 base and J 2 bases; nucleotides not matched to a gene: 2. This CDR3 has 15 amino acids. The germline V gene encodes CDR1 DFQATT and CDR2 SNEGSKA (reference sequence). CDR3 residues: CSARVAGGPTDTQYF. In DNA, the CDR3 is TGCAGTGCTAGAGTAGCGGGAGGGCCCACAGATACGCAGTATTTT.

The J gene is TRBJ2-1, the V gene TRBV28; D may be TRBD1 (5 bases). This CDR3 region has 15 residues. The V end was cut by 6 bases, the J end by 2 bases, with 14 bases between. From germline, CDR1 is MDHEN and CDR2 SYDVKM. CDR3 bases: TGTGCCAGCAGCCCCGACAGAGCAACCTACAATGAGCAGTTCTTC. Translated: CASSPDRATYNEQFF.

This clonotype was detected ten times or more. This chain connects TRBV7-9 to TRBJ2-3; a weak D match, TRBD2 (5 bases). V was shortened by 5 bases and J by 6 bases, with 9 bases between the two germline ends. This CDR3 is built from 12 residues. The germline CDR1 and CDR2 sequences are SEHNR and FQNEAQ (reference sequence). The CDR3 sequence is CASSALGDTQYF. CDR3 nucleotide sequence: TGTGCCAGCAGCGCACTAGGCGATACGCAGTATTTT.

With regard to this clonotype: A much larger clone differs from this one at a single base, so this may be a read error. The J gene is TRBJ1-2, the V gene TRBV2, with D perhaps matching TRBD1 (5 bases). The CDR3 is 13 amino acids. CDR1 SNHLY and CDR2 FYNNEI come from the germline V gene. The CDR3 coding sequence is TGTGTCAGCAGTAGGGAACAGGCGAGTGGCTACACCTTC. Its protein product is CVSSREQASGYTF.

This clonotype was counted at least ten times. This rearrangement joins TRBV7-2 to TRBJ1-5; no firm D call. The V and J ends lost 5 bases and 0 bases respectively, with 8 bases between them. CDR3 length equals 14 residues. The germline CDR1 and CDR2 sequences are SGHTA and FQGNSA. The chain's CDR3 is CASSPQVSNQPQHF. CDR3 nucleotides: TGTGCCAGCAGCCCCCAGGTTAGCAATCAGCCCCAGCATTTT.

V gene TRBV10-3 combines with J gene TRBJ2-2; TRBD2 agrees at 8 bases. The CDR3 is made up of 15 amino acids. J was trimmed by 2 bases and V by 8 bases; bases with no gene match: 7. The germline CDR1 and CDR2 sequences are ENHRY and SYGVKD. This CDR3 reads CAIADREGNTGELFF. The CDR3, as DNA: TGTGCCATCGCGGACCGGGAGGGCAACACCGGGGAGCTGTTTTTT.

This clonotype was observed at least ten times. The V and J genes are TRBV20-1 and TRBJ2-2; 10 bases agree with TRBD2. CDR1 DFQATT and CDR2 SNEGSKA come from the germline V gene (reference sequence). The trim removed 5 bases at V and 7 bases at J, leaving 10 bases unmatched. The CDR3 has 15 residues. The CDR3 sequence is CSAGAGGPGVGELFF. The DNA for the CDR3 is TGCAGTGCTGGAGCGGGAGGGCCTGGGGTCGGGGAGCTGTTTTTT.

This clonotype was observed a single time. Relative to the germline gene, one junction end is altered; a read error may explain this. The V gene is TRBV11-2, the J gene TRBJ1-6; no clear D gene. The CDR3 loop spans 15 amino acids. Germline CDR1 and CDR2: SGHAT and FQNNGV. CDR3 protein: CASSLEHSYNSPPHF. CDR3 DNA sequence: TGTGCCAGCAGCTTAGAGCACTCCTATAATTCACCCCCCCACTTT.

This clonotype was observed many times. The chain combines TRBV18 with TRBJ2-7, with 7 bases matching TRBD2. CDR3 length: 15 amino acids. J was trimmed by 4 bases and V by 3 bases; bases with no gene match: 9. Germline V gene lookup returns CDR1 KGHSH and CDR2 LQKENI. Here the CDR3 reads CASSPWTSLEYEQYF. The CDR3 DNA sequence: TGTGCCAGCTCACCCTGGACTAGTCTGGAGTACGAGCAGTACTTC.

This clonotype showed up just a few times. J is TRBJ2-1 and V is TRBV20-1; 16 nucleotides line up with TRBD2. Trimming cost V 5 bases and J 5 bases; bases outside gene matches: 6. CDR1 and CDR2 from the germline V gene are DFQATT and SNEGSKA (reference sequence). CDR3 length: 16 residues. CDR3 coding DNA: TGCAGTGCTCTAGGGACTAGCGGGAGGGCCCACAATGAGCAGTTCTTC. Its translation: CSALGTSGRAHNEQFF.

This clonotype has just a few counts. The rearrangement uses TRBV28 and TRBJ2-1; 8 bases line up with TRBD2. The ends lost 5 bases at V and 6 bases at J; junction bases unmatched: 9. Germline CDR1 and CDR2: MDHEN and SYDVKM. The CDR3 extends over 15 amino acids. CDR3: CASSTGALAGNEQFF. The CDR3 DNA follows: TGTGCCAGCAGTACCGGGGCGCTAGCGGGCAATGAGCAGTTCTTC.

This clonotype was seen repeatedly, ten times or more. The genes are TRBV4-1 and TRBJ1-1; tentatively, D is TRBD1 (5 bases). This CDR3 region has 14 residues. Germline CDR1 is MGHRA and CDR2 is YSYEKL. The V end was cut by 0 bases, the J end by 11 bases, with 16 bases between. CDR3 coding DNA: TGCGCCAGCAGCCAAGAAGACCGCGGAAGGGGCGCTTTCTTT. This encodes CASSQEDRGRGAFF.